This record looks at one TCR beta chain sequence and its context. Its cognate antigen is unknown. These data belong to a study of cytomegalovirus exposure and HLA in healthy donors. 13 Jbeta primers and 60 Vbeta primers were used for the PCR. Original data processing: The count from a later analysis was some 76 million unique TCR beta chains, roughly 11 million of them shared. Libraries were prepared by immunoSEQ multiplex PCR; TCRdb keeps only in-frame clonotypes and omits some of them. The D gene and trimming were derived from the DNA, and the V and J assignments and clone size from that table. In all, the sample yields some 130,000 clones. The study, taken as a whole, reports: Testing in vitro showed a few CMV-associated chains specific for CMV antigens. Presence/absence analyses rested on an assumption that sequencing depth was roughly uniform across donors.

CDR3 length: 14 amino acids. Per germline, CDR1 SGHTA and CDR2 FQGNSA. V lost 5 bases and J lost 0, with 10 bases in between. J is TRBJ2-5 and V is TRBV7-2; unclear D gene. Sequencing was carried out using PBMCs. The receptor was derived from a woman in her thirties or forties in good health and CMV-seronegative. The CDR3 sequence: CASSVYSNQETQYF. CDR3 DNA sequence: TGTGCCAGCAGCGTTTACAGCAACCAAGAGACCCAGTACTTC. The full variable domain, completed using reference TRBV7-2 and TRBJ2-5, is GAGVSQSPSNKVTEKGKDVELRCDPISGHTALYWYRQSLGQGLEFLIYFQGNSAPDKSGLPSDRFSAERTGGSVSTLTIQRTQQEDSAVYLCASSVYSNQETQYFGPGTRLLVL.